These 28 T cell receptor beta chains came from one sample sequenced in a study of early T cells in non-severe SARS-CoV-2 infection (dated by TCRdb to about 2021). The receptor library was made with 5' RACE. Sequenced on a NextSeq 500. TCRdb reanalyzed the raw reads on its own, using fastp at Q25 for trimming and MiXCR for clone calling, and kept in-frame beta chains. Here each entry gathers all rows of one CDR3 protein and keeps the most common genes and DNA. For this sample the table gives around 81,000 distinct CDR3 sequences, of which around 14% were detected only once. The top ten clones comprise 10% to 11% of the sample. The sequenced material came from whole blood. These TCRs come from an adult who was a healthcare worker with PCR-confirmed SARS-CoV-2 infection or an uninfected control (not recorded which).

This clonotype came up many times. The rearrangement links TRBV12-3 or TRBV12-4 to TRBJ1-1; no clear D gene. The V gene lost 2 bases and the J gene lost 4 bases, with 11 bases spanning the gap. The CDR3 totals 14 residues. CDR3 in amino acids: CASSLNLVGTEAFF. CDR3 in DNA: TGTGCCAGCAGTTTAAACCTTGTCGGCACTGAAGCTTTCTTT.

The chain couples TRBV7-2 to TRBJ2-5; the D is unclear. CDR1 is SGHTA and CDR2 is FQGNSA in the germline V gene. Trimming took 1 base from V and 2 from J, leaving 5 bases between them. This CDR3 is built from 13 residues. The CDR3: CASSLGRQETQYF. Here the CDR3 DNA reads TGTGCCAGCAGCTTAGGCAGACAAGAGACCCAGTACTTC.

The chain has TRBV11-2 and TRBJ1-5, with TRBD1 as a possible D gene (5 bases). The CDR3 contains 13 residues. The V end lost 4 bases, the J end lost 7 bases, and 11 bases lay between the germline ends. Looked up from germline, CDR1 is SGHAT and CDR2 is FQNNGV. In DNA form, the CDR3 reads TGTGCCAGCAGCTCCACAAGGGGACAGCCCCAGCATTTT. Translating it yields CASSSTRGQPQHF.

This clonotype was counted at least ten times. CDR3 nucleotide sequence: TGTGCCACCAGCGCCCGACAGGCCAGCTCTGGAAACACCATATATTTT. It yields the protein CATSARQASSGNTIYF. The V gene is TRBV15, the J gene TRBJ1-3, with D possibly TRBD1 on 6 matching bases. Germline-derived CDR1 and CDR2 are LNHNV and YYDKDF (reference sequence). This CDR3 is built from 16 residues. Trimming took 5 bases from V and 0 from J, leaving 14 bases between them.

The V call is TRBV28, the J call TRBJ1-6, with TRBD1 as a possible D gene (6 bases). Germline CDR1 reads MDHEN; CDR2 reads SYDVKM. The germline V and J ends were trimmed by 11 bases and 10 bases, with 21 bases remaining between them. The length of the CDR3 is 14 residues. CDR3 amino acids: CAGAPGGGVSPLHF. CDR3 nucleotide sequence: TGTGCCGGAGCACCCGGGGGGGGCGTCTCACCCCTCCACTTT.

This clonotype was counted only a few times. The rearrangement links TRBV11-2 to TRBJ2-7; 7 nucleotides line up with TRBD1. The CDR3 length is 15 residues. J gave up 4 bases and V 2 bases, and 8 bases lay outside the gene matches. CDR1 and CDR2 (germline): SGHAT, FQNNGV. As DNA, the CDR3 is TGTGCCAGCAGCTTACCGACAGGGTCTCAATACGAGCAGTACTTC. Its protein is CASSLPTGSQYEQYF.

The chain couples TRBV20-1 to TRBJ2-7; 8 bases map to TRBD1. V gave up 6 bases and J gave up 5 bases; unmatched junction bases: 6. This CDR3 has 12 amino acids. Germline-derived CDR1 and CDR2 are DFQATT and SNEGSKA (reference sequence). The CDR3 loop is CSAGQGRHEQYF. CDR3 sequence (DNA): TGCAGTGCCGGACAGGGTCGTCACGAGCAGTACTTC.

This clonotype was recorded only once. The chain employs TRBV7-2 and TRBJ1-1; D not certain. Germline CDR1 reads SGHTA; CDR2 reads FQGNSA. V dropped 5 bases and J dropped 6 bases, with 16 bases sitting between them. The CDR3 loop spans 14 amino acids. The CDR3 sequence is CASSPTLRAAEAFF. In DNA form, the CDR3 reads TGTGCCAGCAGCCCGACTCTTCGTGCGGCTGAAGCTTTCTTT. Full variable domain (outside the CDR3, taken from reference TRBV7-2 and TRBJ1-1): GAGVSQSPSNKVTEKGKDVELRCDPISGHTALYWYRQSLGQGLEFLIYFQGNSAPDKSGLPSDRFSAERTGGSVSTLTIQRTQQEDSAVYLCASSPTLRAAEAFFGQGTRLTVV.

This clonotype was observed a handful of times. The chain joins TRBV29-1 to TRBJ2-2; maybe TRBD1 (6 bases). Trimming removed 0 bases at V and 7 bases at J, with 15 bases between. Per germline, CDR1 SQVTM and CDR2 ANQGSEA. The CDR3 spans 15 residues. CDR3 amino acids: CSVEERQGKIGELFF. The CDR3 DNA is TGCAGCGTTGAAGAAAGGCAGGGGAAGATCGGGGAGCTGTTTTTT.

The chain is built from TRBV20-1 and TRBJ2-5, with 7 bases fitting TRBD1. V was pared by 7 bases and J by 2 bases, with 7 bases of the junction left unmatched. This CDR3 has 13 amino acids. CDR1 and CDR2 (germline): DFQATT, SNEGSKA (reference sequence). DNA for the CDR3: TGCAGTGTCCCCGGGACAGCGCAAGAGACCCAGTACTTC. The encoded protein is CSVPGTAQETQYF.

The CDR3 loop reads CSVAVDNYGYTF. Here the CDR3 DNA reads TGCAGCGTTGCGGTAGACAATTATGGCTACACCTTC. V and J are TRBV29-1 and TRBJ1-2, with D uncertain. Trimming left V 4 bases short and J 5 bases short, with 11 bases between. The CDR3 covers 12 residues. CDR1 and CDR2 (germline): SQVTM, ANQGSEA.

This clonotype was detected only a few times. The chain combines TRBV18 with TRBJ2-1, with 7 bases identical to TRBD1. Germline CDR1 reads KGHSH; CDR2 reads LQKENI. V shed 5 bases and J 2 bases; nucleotides not matched to a gene: 3. The CDR3 contains 14 residues. The CDR3: CASSGQGAYNEQFF. The DNA of the CDR3 is TGTGCCAGCTCAGGCCAGGGGGCCTACAATGAGCAGTTCTTC.

In this sample, this clonotype turned up a few times. The rearrangement uses TRBV25-1 and TRBJ2-2, with 9 bases lining up with TRBD1. This CDR3 is built from 17 residues. J lost 4 bases, V lost 4 bases, and 10 bases had no gene match. Germline V gives CDR1 MGHDK, CDR2 SYGVNS. CDR3 sequence: CASSGENRGPSTGELFF. The CDR3 DNA is TGTGCCAGCAGTGGGGAGAACAGGGGGCCCAGCACCGGGGAGCTGTTTTTT.

This clonotype occurred many times. The chain has TRBV12-3 or TRBV12-4 and TRBJ2-6; D call uncertain. Trimming stripped 5 bases from V and 1 base from J, with 12 bases between. This CDR3 is built from 16 residues. In DNA, the CDR3 is TGTGCCAGCAGTCCCTGGAAAGGGTCTGGGGCCAACGTCCTGACTTTC. This encodes CASSPWKGSGANVLTF.

The chain combines TRBV20-1 with TRBJ1-4; unclear D gene. V shed 1 base and J shed 7 bases, with 13 bases lying between them. The V gene's germline CDR1 is DFQATT and CDR2 SNEGSKA (reference sequence). This CDR3 is 14 amino acids long. CDR3 region: CSARGNSGSEKLFF. The CDR3 bases are TGCAGTGCTAGAGGCAACTCTGGGAGTGAAAAACTGTTTTTT.

The rearrangement joins TRBV11-2 to TRBJ2-3; D possibly corresponds to TRBD1 (6 bases). V was pared by 3 bases and J by 4 bases, with 11 bases between. Germline lookup yields CDR1 SGHAT and CDR2 FQNNGV. This CDR3 is built from 14 residues. CDR3 amino acids: CASSFDRKADTQYF. The CDR3 DNA reads TGTGCCAGCAGCTTCGACAGGAAGGCAGATACGCAGTATTTT.

The CDR3 is CASSQEAGTSDEQFF. For the CDR3, the DNA is TGTGCCAGCAGCCAAGAGGCGGGGACCAGTGATGAGCAGTTCTTC. The rearrangement links TRBV3-1 to TRBJ2-1; D may be TRBD2 (6 bases). CDR1 is LGHDT, CDR2 YNNKEL, per germline (reference sequence). The CDR3 sequence is 15 residues long. Trimming pared 0 bases from V and 8 bases from J, leaving 14 bases between.

This clonotype was seen only a few times. CDR3 amino acids: CASSQIWGYNEQFF. DNA of the CDR3: TGTGCCAGCAGCCAAATTTGGGGCTACAATGAGCAGTTCTTC. The rearrangement joins TRBV3-1 to TRBJ2-1; D gene unclear. CDR3 length: 14 amino acids. Trimming left V 2 bases short and J 3 bases short, with 8 bases between. Germline CDR1 reads LGHDT; CDR2 reads YNNKEL (reference sequence).

This clonotype was observed a few times. The gene calls are TRBV28 and TRBJ2-1; D might be TRBD1 (5 bases). Germline loops: CDR1 MDHEN, CDR2 SYDVKM. With 9 bases removed from V and 5 bases from J, the gap between germline ends came to 11 bases. The CDR3 covers 12 residues. Here the CDR3 reads CASSRAHNEQFF. DNA for the CDR3: TGTGCCAGTTCCAGGGCCCACAATGAGCAGTTCTTC.

This clonotype was seen a few times. The chain is built from TRBV5-6 and TRBJ1-2, with 8 nucleotides matching TRBD1. The CDR3 is made up of 14 amino acids. V gave up 4 bases and J gave up 11 bases; unmatched junction bases: 13. Germline CDR1 is SGHDT and CDR2 is YYEEEE. DNA for the CDR3: TGTGCCAGCAGCCCACAAGGTGGACAGGGTGGTTACACCTTC. Translating gives CASSPQGGQGGYTF.

In this sample, this clonotype turned up a few times. This rearrangement joins TRBV28 to TRBJ1-2; the D gene is possibly TRBD1 (6 bases). Germline V CDR1 and CDR2: MDHEN, SYDVKM. Trimming pared 5 bases from V and 5 bases from J, leaving 30 bases between. This CDR3 has 19 amino acids. As DNA, the CDR3 is TGTGCCAGCAGTAACTTAGAACCCGGGGGCATCTCCTGGTGGTATGGCTACACCTTC. It encodes CASSNLEPGGISWWYGYTF.

This rearrangement joins TRBV12-3 or TRBV12-4 to TRBJ1-5, with TRBD1 identical over 8 bases. The trim removed 5 bases at V and 4 bases at J, leaving 7 bases unmatched. The length of the CDR3 is 15 residues. Written as DNA, the CDR3 is TGTGCCAGCAGTAACCGACAGGGGCCTAATCAGCCCCAGCATTTT. The encoded protein is CASSNRQGPNQPQHF.

At least ten counts were recorded for this clonotype. The chain couples TRBV6-1 to TRBJ2-3; D may be TRBD2 (6 bases). There are 13 residues in the CDR3. Germline CDR1 MNHNS, CDR2 SASEGT. Trimming took 7 bases from V and 2 from J, leaving 10 bases between them. The CDR3 is CASMASDTDTQYF. Here the CDR3 DNA reads TGTGCCAGCATGGCTAGCGACACAGATACGCAGTATTTT.

Ten or more counts support this clonotype. This CDR3 reads CASSLAERGNNEQFF. The CDR3 nucleotides read TGTGCCAGCAGCTTAGCTGAGCGGGGAAACAATGAGCAGTTCTTC. The chain has TRBV7-6 and TRBJ2-1, with 7 bases fitting TRBD2. CDR1 and CDR2 from the germline V gene are SGHVS and FNYEAQ. The J segment lost 5 bases and the V segment lost 0 bases, leaving 4 bases of the junction unmatched. CDR3 size: 15 residues.

A few counts support this clonotype. J is TRBJ1-5 and V is TRBV15; unclear D gene. Trimming left V 4 bases short and J 2 bases short, with 9 bases between. This CDR3 comprises 14 residues. The germline CDR1 and CDR2 sequences are LNHNV and YYDKDF (reference sequence). The CDR3: CATSTDGGNQPQHF. The CDR3 nucleotides are TGTGCCACCAGCACAGATGGTGGCAATCAGCCCCAGCATTTT.

This clonotype has only a few counts. The chain combines TRBV20-1 with TRBJ1-2; D is unclear. The V end was cut by 4 bases, the J end by 4 bases, with 16 bases between. Per the germline V gene, CDR1 is DFQATT and CDR2 is SNEGSKA (reference sequence). The CDR3 runs 14 residues. CDR3 bases: TGCAGTGCTAAGTCCACAGCAGGTCTCTATGGCTACACCTTC. Translation: CSAKSTAGLYGYTF.

This clonotype has a count of ten or more. The chain employs TRBV28 and TRBJ1-1; D is unclear. The ends were cut back, 2 bases at V and 0 bases at J, with 7 bases in the middle. The CDR3 contains 14 residues. CDR1 is MDHEN and CDR2 is SYDVKM in the germline V gene. CDR3 DNA: TGTGCCAGCAGTTTAAGAAGCATGAACACTGAAGCTTTCTTT. Its translation: CASSLRSMNTEAFF.

This clonotype occurred many times. The genes are TRBV7-3 and TRBJ2-3; TRBD2 aligns across 10 bases. In germline, CDR1 is SGHTA, CDR2 FQGTGA. The trim removed 5 bases at V and 9 bases at J, leaving 11 bases unmatched. The length of the CDR3 is 15 residues. CDR3 in amino acids: CASSPLAGVLVTQYF. In DNA, the CDR3 is TGTGCCAGCAGCCCGCTAGCGGGGGTTTTAGTGACGCAGTATTTT.